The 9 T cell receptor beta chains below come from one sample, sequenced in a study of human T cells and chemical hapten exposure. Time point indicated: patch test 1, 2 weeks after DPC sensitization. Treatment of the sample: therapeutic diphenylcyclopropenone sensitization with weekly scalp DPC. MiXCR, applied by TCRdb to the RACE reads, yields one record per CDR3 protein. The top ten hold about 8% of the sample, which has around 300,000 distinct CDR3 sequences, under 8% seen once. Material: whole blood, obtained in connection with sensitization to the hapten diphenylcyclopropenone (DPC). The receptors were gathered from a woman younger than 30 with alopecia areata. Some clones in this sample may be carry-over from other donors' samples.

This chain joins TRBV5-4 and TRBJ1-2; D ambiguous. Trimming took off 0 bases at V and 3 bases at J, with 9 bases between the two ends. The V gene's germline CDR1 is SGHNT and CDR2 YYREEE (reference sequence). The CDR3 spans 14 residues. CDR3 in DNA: TGTGCCAGCAGCTTGGAATTCGGGGACTATGGCTACACCTTC. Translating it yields CASSLEFGDYGYTF.

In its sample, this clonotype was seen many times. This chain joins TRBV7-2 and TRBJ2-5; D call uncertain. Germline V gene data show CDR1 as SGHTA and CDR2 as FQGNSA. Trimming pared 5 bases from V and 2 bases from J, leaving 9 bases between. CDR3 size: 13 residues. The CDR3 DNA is TGTGCCAGCAGCCCCCCCCGACAAGAGACCCAGTACTTC. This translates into CASSPPRQETQYF.

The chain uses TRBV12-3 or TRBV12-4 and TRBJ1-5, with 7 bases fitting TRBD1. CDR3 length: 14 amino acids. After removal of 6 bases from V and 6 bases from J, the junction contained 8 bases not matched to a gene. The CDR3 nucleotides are TGTGCCAGCAGATCTACAGGGGTAGGTCAGCCCCAGCATTTT. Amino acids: CASRSTGVGQPQHF.

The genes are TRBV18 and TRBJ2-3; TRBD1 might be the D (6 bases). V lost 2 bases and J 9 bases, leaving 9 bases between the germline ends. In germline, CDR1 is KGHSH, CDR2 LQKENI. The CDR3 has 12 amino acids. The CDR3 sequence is CASSPGQKTQYF. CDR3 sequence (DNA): TGTGCCAGCTCACCAGGACAGAAGACGCAGTATTTT. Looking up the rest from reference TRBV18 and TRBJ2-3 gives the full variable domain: NAGVMQNPRHLVRRRGQEARLRCSPMKGHSHVYWYRQLPEEGLKFMVYLQKENIIDESGMPKERFSAEFPKEGPSILRIQQVVRGDSAAYFCASSPGQKTQYFGPGTRLTVL.

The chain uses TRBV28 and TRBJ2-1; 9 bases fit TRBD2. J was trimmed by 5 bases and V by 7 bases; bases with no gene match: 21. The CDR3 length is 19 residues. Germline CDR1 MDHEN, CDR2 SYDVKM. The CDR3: CASITGGSGGLPRNNEQFF. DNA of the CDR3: TGTGCCAGCATCACTGGGGGTAGCGGGGGCCTTCCGAGGAACAATGAGCAGTTCTTC. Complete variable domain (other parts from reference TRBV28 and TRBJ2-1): DVKVTQSSRYLVKRTGEKVFLECVQDMDHENMFWYRQDPGLGLRLIYFSYDVKMKEKGDIPEGYSVSREKKERFSLILESASTNQTSMYLCASITGGSGGLPRNNEQFFGPGTRLTVL.

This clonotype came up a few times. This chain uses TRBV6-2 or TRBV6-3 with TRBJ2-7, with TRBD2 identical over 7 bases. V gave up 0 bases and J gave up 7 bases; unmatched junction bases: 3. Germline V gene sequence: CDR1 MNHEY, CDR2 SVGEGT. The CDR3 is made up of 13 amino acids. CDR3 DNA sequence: TGTGCCAGCAGTTACTCCCGGCGGGAGGAGCAGTACTTC. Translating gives CASSYSRREEQYF.

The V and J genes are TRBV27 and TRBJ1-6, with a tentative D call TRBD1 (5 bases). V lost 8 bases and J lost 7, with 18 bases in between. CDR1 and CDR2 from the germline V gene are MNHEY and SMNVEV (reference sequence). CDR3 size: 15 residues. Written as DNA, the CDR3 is TGTGCCAGCCGAATTGTGGGAGGGGTAAATTCACCCCTCCACTTT. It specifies CASRIVGGVNSPLHF.

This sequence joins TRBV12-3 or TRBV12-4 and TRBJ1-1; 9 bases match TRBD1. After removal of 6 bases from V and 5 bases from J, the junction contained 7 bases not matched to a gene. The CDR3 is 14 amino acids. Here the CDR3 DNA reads TGTGCCAGCAGACAACAGGGGGCGCGGACTGAAGCTTTCTTT. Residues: CASRQQGARTEAFF.

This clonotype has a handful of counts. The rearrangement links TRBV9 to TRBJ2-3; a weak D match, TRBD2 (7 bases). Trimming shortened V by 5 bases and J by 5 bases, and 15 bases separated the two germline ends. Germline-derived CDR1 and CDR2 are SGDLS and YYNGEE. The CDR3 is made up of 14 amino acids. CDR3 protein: CASSARGALDTQYF. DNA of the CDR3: TGTGCCAGCAGTGCACGGGGGGCTCTAGATACGCAGTATTTT.